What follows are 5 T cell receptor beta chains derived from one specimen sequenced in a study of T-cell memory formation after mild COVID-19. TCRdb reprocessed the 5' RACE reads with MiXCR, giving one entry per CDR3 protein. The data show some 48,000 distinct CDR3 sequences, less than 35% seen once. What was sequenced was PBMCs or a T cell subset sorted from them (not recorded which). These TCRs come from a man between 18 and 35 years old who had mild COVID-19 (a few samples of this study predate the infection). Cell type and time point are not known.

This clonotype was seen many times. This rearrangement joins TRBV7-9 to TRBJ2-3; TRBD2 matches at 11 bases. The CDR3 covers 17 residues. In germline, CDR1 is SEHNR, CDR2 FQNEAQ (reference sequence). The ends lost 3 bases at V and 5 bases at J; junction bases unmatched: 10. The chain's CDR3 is CASSFARLAGSVDTQYF. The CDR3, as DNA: TGTGCCAGCAGCTTCGCTAGACTAGCGGGGTCGGTAGATACGCAGTATTTT.

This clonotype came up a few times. The DNA for the CDR3 is TGTGCCAGCAGTTACTCGACTCCGGGGGCAGATACGCAGTATTTT. It encodes CASSYSTPGADTQYF. The rearrangement links TRBV6-5 to TRBJ2-3, with D possibly matching TRBD2 (6 bases). Per the germline V gene, CDR1 is MNHEY and CDR2 is SVGAGI. The CDR3 contains 15 residues. With 0 bases removed from V and 4 bases from J, the gap between germline ends came to 11 bases.

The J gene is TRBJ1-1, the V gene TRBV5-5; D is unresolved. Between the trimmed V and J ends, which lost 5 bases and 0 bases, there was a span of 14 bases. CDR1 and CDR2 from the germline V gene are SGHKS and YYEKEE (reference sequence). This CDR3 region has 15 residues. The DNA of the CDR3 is TGTGCCAGCAGGAAGGAGTTGAGCTTGAACACTGAAGCTTTCTTT. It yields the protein CASRKELSLNTEAFF.

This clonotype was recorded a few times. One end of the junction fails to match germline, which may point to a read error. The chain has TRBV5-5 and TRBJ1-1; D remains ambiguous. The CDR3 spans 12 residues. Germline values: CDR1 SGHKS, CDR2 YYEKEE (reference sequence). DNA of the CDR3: TGTGCCAGCAGCTCCGAGAACCCTGAAGCTTTCTTT. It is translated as CASSSENPEAFF.

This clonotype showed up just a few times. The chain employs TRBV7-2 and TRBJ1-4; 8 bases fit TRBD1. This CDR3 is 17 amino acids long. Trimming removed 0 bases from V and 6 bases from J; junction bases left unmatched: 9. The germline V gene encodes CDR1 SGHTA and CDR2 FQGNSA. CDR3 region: CASSLAGQGAVDEKLFF. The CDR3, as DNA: TGTGCCAGCAGCTTAGCAGGGCAGGGGGCTGTGGATGAAAAACTGTTTTTT.